What follows is one T cell receptor (beta chain) and its context. Its antigen is as yet unknown. This entry comes from a study of lymphopenia after photon versus proton radiotherapy. In germline, CDR1 is SGHTA, CDR2 FQGNSA. Trimming shortened V by 5 bases and J by 2 bases, and 5 bases separated the two germline ends. This CDR3 has 12 residues. Study outcomes and limitations: Larger post-nadir TCR diversity loss correlated inversely with survival in deceased patients. Survival link was tested only in deceased patients; proton benefit remains a possibility. After the lymphocyte nadir, photon-treated repertoires showed oligoclonal expansion, especially of CD8+ Temra cells. Proton therapy kept repertoires fairly stable, unlike photons, which gained effector/memory cells.

Only in-frame clones appear in the TCRdb table, and some are missing; sequencing was by immunoSEQ multiplex PCR. The table includes 35,000 to 45,000 clones, approximately 80% detected once. The sample consisted of peripheral blood, taken from a patient treated with proton-based radiotherapy. This receptor was taken from a woman between 70 and 85 years old with pancreatic cancer. V and J are TRBV7-2 and TRBJ2-3; unclear D gene. CDR3 in DNA: TGTGCCAGCAGCCCGTACACAGATACGCAGTATTTT. Translating it yields CASSPYTDTQYF.